This T cell receptor (beta chain) was sequenced in a study of blood T cell repertoires in COVID-19. Original methodology: Reference gene primer amplification yielded estimated nucleated cell counts. Only in-frame clones appear in the TCRdb table, and some are missing; sequencing was by immunoSEQ multiplex PCR. The D gene and trimming were derived from the DNA, and the V and J assignments and clone size from that table. The table has 85,000 to 100,000 clones, over 70% seen once. CDR1 SEHNR and CDR2 FQNEAQ come from the germline V gene (reference sequence). Losses at the gene ends were 4 bases for V and 14 bases for J; bases not matched to a gene: 16. This CDR3 region has 14 residues.

The rearrangement uses TRBV7-9 and TRBJ1-2, with 7 positions matching TRBD1. This sequence originates from a man aged 45-65 years who had recovered from COVID-19. The sequenced sample consisted of peripheral blood. The CDR3 reads CASSSTGTESRTTF. DNA of the CDR3: TGTGCCAGCAGCTCCACTGGGACAGAGTCACGTACGACCTTC. The whole variable domain, remainder taken from reference TRBV7-9 and TRBJ1-2, is DTGVSQNPRHKITKRGQNVTFRCDPISEHNRLYWYRQTLGQGPEFLTYFQNEAQLEKSRLLSDRFSAERPKGSFSTLEIQRTEQGDSAMYLCASSSTGTESRTTFGSGTRLTVV.